This T cell receptor beta chain was sequenced for a study of T and B cells in COVID-19 patients. Study details: Of more than 19 active-infection patients, 12 were critically ill with mechanical ventilation or extracorporeal membrane oxygenation. General observations from the study: Sorted SARS-CoV-2-responsive or tetramer+ T cells and CD4+, regulatory and CD8+ subsets were not yet sequenced. Patients with COVID-19 reportedly showed strongly skewed T cell receptor beta variable and joining gene usage.

From blood, roughly 220-550 ng of genomic DNA served as TRB template. This clonotype was counted a few times. No antigen is known for it. BIOMED2 TRB-A/B primer pools were used in multiplex TRB PCR. Using its own MiXCR run on the multiplex PCR reads, TCRdb lists one record per CDR3 protein. The sample records roughly 3,500 distinct CDR3 sequences, roughly 23% being singletons. Specimen: blood. The TCR originated in a human donor with active COVID-19.

The CDR3 sequence: CASLPGQLLDTEAFF. Written as DNA, the CDR3 is TGTGCCAGTCTACCGGGACAGCTTCTCGATACTGAAGCTTTCTTT. The rearrangement uses TRBV4-2 and TRBJ1-1; 7 bases map to TRBD1. Trimming at V came to 9 bases and at J to 5 bases, leaving 15 bases not matched to a gene. The CDR3 is made up of 15 amino acids. Germline loops: CDR1 LGHNA, CDR2 YNFKEQ.